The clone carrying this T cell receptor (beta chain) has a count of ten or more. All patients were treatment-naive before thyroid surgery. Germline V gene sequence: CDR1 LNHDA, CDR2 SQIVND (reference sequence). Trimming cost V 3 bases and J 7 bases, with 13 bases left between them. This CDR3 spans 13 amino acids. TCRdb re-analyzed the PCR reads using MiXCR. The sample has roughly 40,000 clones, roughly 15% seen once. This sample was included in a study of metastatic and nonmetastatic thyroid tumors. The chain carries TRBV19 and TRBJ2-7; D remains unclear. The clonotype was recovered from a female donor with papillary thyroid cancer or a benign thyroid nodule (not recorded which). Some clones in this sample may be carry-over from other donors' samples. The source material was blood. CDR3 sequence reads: CASSIESSGEQYF. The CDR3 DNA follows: TGTGCCAGTAGTATCGAGAGCTCTGGGGAGCAGTACTTC.